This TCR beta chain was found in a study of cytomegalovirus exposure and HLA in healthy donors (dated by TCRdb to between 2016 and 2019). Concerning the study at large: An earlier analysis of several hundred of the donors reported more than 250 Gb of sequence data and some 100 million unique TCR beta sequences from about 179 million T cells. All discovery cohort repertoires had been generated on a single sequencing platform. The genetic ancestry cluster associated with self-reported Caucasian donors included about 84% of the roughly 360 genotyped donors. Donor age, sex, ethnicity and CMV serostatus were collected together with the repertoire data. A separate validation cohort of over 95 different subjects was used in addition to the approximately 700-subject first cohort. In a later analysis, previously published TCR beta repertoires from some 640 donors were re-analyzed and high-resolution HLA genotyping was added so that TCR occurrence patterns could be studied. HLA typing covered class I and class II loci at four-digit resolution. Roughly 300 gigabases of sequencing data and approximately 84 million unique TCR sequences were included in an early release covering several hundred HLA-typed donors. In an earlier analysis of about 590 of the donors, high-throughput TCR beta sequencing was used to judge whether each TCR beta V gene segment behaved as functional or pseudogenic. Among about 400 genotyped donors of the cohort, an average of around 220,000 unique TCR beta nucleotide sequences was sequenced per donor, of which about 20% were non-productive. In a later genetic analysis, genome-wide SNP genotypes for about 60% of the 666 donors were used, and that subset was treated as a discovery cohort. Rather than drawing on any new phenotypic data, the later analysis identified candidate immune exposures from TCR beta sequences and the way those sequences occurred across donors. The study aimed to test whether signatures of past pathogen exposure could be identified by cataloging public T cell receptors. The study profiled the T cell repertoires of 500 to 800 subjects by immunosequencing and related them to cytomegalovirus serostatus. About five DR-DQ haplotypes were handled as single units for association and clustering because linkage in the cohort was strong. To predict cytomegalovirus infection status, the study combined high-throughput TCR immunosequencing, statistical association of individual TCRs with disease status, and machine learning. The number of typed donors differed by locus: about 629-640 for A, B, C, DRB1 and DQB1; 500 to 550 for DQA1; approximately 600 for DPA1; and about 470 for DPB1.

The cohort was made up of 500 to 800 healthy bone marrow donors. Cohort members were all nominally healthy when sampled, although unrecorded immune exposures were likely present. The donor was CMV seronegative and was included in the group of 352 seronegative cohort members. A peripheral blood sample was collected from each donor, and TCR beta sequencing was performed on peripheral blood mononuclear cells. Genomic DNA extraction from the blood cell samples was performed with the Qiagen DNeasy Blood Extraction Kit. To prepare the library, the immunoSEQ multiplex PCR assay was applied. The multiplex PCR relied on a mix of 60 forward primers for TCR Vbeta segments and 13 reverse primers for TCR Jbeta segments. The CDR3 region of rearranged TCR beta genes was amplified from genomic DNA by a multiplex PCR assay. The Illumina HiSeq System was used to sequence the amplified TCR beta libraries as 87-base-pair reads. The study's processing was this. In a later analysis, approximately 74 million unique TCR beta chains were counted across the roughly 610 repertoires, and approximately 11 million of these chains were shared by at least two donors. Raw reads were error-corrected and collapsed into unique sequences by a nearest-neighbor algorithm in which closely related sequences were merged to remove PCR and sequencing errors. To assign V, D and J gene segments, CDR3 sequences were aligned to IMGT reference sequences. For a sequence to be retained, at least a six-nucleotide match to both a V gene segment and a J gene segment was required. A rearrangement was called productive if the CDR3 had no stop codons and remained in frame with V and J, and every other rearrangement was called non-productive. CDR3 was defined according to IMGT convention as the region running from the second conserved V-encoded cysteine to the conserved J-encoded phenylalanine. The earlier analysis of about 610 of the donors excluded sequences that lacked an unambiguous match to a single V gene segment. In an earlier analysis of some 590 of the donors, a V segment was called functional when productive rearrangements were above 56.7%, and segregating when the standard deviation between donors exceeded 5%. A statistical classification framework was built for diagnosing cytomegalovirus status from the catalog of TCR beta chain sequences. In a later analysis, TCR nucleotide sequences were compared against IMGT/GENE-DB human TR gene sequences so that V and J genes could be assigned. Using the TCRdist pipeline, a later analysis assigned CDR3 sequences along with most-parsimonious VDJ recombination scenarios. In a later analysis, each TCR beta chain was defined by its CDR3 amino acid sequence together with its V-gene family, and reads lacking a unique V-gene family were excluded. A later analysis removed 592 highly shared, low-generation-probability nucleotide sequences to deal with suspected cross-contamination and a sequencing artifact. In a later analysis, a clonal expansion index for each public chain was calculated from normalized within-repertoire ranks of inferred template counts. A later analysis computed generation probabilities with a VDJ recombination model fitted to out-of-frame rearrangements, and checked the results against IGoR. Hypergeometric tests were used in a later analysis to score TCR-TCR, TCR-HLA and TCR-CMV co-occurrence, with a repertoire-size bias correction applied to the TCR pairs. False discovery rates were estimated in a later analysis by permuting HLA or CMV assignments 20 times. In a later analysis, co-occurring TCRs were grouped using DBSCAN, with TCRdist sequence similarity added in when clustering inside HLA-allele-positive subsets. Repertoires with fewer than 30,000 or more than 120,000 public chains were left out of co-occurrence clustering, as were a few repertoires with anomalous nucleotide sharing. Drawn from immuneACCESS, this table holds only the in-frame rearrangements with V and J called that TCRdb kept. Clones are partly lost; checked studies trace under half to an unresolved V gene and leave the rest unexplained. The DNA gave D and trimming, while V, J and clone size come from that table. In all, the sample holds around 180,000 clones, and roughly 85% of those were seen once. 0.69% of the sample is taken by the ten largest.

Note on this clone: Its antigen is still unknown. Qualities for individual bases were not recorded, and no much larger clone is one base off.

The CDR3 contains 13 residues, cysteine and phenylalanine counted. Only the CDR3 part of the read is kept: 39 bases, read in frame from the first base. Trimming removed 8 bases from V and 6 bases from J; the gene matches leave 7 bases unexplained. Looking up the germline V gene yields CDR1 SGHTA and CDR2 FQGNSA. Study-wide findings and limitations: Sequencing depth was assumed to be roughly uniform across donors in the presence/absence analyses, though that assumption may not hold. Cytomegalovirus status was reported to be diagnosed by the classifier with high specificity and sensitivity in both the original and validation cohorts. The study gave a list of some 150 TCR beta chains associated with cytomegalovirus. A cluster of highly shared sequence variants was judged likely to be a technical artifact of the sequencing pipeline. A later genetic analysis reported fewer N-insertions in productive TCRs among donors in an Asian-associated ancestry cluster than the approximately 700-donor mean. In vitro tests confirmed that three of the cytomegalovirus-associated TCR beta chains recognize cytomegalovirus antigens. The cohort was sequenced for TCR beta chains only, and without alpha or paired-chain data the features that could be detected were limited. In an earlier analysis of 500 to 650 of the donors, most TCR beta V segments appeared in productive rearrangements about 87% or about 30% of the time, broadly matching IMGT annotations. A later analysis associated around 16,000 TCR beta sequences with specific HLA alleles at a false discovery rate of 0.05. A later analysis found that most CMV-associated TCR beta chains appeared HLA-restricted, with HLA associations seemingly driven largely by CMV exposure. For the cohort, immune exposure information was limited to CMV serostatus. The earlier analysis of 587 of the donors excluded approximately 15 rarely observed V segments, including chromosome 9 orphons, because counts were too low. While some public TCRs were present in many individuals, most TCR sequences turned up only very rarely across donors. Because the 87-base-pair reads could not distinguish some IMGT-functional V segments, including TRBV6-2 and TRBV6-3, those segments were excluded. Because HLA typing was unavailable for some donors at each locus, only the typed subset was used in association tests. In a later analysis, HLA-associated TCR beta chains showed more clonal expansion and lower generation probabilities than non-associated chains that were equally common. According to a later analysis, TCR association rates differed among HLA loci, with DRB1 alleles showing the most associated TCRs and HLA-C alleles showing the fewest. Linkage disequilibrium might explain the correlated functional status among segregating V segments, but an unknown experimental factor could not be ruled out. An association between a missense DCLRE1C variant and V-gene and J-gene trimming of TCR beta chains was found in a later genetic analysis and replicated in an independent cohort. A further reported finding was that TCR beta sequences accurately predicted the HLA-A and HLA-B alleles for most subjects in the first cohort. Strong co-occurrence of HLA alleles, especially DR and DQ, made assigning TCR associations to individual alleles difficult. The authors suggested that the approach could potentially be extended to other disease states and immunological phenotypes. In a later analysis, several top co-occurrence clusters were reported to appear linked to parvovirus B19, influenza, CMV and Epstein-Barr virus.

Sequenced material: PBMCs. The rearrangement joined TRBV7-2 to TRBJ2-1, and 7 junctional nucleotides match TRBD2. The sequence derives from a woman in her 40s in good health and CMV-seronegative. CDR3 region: CASSDGEGNEQFF. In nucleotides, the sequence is TGTGCCAGCTCCGATGGGGAGGGCAATGAGCAGTTCTTC.